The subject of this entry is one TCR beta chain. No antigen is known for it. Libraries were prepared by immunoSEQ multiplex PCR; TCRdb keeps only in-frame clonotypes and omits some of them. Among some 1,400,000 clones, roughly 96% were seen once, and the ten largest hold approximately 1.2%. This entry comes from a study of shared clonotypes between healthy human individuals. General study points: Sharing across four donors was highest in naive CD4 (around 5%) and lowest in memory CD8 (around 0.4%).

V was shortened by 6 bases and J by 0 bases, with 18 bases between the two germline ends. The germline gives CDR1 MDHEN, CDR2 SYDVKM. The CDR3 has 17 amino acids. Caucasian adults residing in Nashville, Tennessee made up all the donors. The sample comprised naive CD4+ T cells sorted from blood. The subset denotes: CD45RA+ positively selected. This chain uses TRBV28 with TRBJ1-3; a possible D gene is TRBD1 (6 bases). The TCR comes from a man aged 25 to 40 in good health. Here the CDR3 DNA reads TGTGCCAGCAGGCCCTTGGGACAACCACTCTCTGGAAACACCATATATTTT. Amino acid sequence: CASRPLGQPLSGNTIYF.